This TCR beta chain emerged from a study of shared clonotypes between healthy human individuals. In the study overall: Each donor contributed plates that comprised three CD4 naive, three CD4 memory, two CD8 naive and one CD8 memory.

CD8 cells regarded as naive lacked CD45RO, were positively chosen for CCR7, and omitted terminally differentiated effector memory CD45RA+ cells. V gave up 0 bases and J gave up 3 bases, with 7 bases separating them. From germline, CDR1 is SGHRS and CDR2 YFSETQ. This CDR3 comprises 13 residues. Assay execution took place at the deep level. TCRdb's table, derived via immunoSEQ multiplex PCR, lists solely in-frame clones and lacks some. This sample has some 580,000 clones, with about 98% found just once. Sequences were obtained from naive CD8+ T cells sorted from blood. The receptor's source is a man aged 30 to 45 in good health. The rearrangement links TRBV5-1 to TRBJ2-7; a weak D match, TRBD1 (5 bases). This chain's CDR3 is CASSLATGYEQYF. In DNA form, the CDR3 reads TGCGCCAGCAGCTTGGCCACAGGCTACGAGCAGTACTTC.